The rows below give T cell receptor beta chains drawn from one sample of a study of shared clonotypes between healthy human individuals. Libraries were prepared by immunoSEQ multiplex PCR; TCRdb keeps only in-frame clonotypes and omits some of them. The sample has roughly 1,000,000 clones; around three quarters are singletons. Sequencing input: memory CD4+ T cells from PBMCs. All receptors come from a man aged 18 to 35 in good health. Some clones in this sample may be carry-over from other donors' samples. Both conserved end residues are part of each CDR3. A D gene is named only where the DNA matches it firmly. Clone size is given for some rows only: seen once, a few or many times, or a class if the clone is expanded.

J gene | D gene | V gene | clone size | CDR3 protein | CDR3 DNA
TRBJ2-7 | TRBD1 | TRBV7-2 | - | CASSSGQGAFYEQYF | TGTGCCAGCAGCTCAGGACAGGGGGCTTTCTACGAGCAGTACTTC
TRBJ1-5 | - | TRBV5-6 | - | CASSLGTGNQPQHF | TGTGCCAGCAGCTTGGGGACAGGCAATCAGCCCCAGCATTTT
TRBJ2-1 | - | TRBV28 | few | CASSDEQFF | TGTGCCAGCTCGGATGAGCAGTTCTTC
TRBJ1-1 | - | TRBV6-4 | - | CASSDSSLGAGAGTEAFF | TGTGCCAGCAGTGACTCGAGTCTTGGGGCAGGGGCGGGCACTGAAGCTTTCTTT
TRBJ2-3 | - | TRBV27 | - | CASRPGSRSTDTQYF | TGTGCCAGCAGGCCCGGTAGTCGGAGCACAGATACGCAGTATTTT
TRBJ2-5 | - | TRBV30 | few | CAWSVPGAQETQYF | TGTGCCTGGAGTGTACCAGGGGCCCAAGAGACCCAGTACTTC
TRBJ1-1 | TRBD1 | TRBV6-6 | - | CASSTPTGNLLAFF | TGTGCCAGCAGTACCCCGACAGGGAACCTTTTAGCTTTCTTT
TRBJ2-7 | - | TRBV7-2 | - | CASSFQIDSSYEQYF | TGTGCCAGCAGCTTCCAAATCGACAGTTCCTACGAGCAGTACTTC
TRBJ1-1 | - | TRBV7-2 | - | CASSPPGVSEAFF | TGTGCCAGCAGCCCCCCGGGGGTTTCTGAAGCTTTCTTT
TRBJ2-1 | TRBD2 | TRBV4-1 | - | CASSRGLAEAHEQFF | TGCGCCAGCAGCCGCGGACTAGCGGAGGCCCATGAGCAGTTCTTC
TRBJ2-3 | - | TRBV15 | - | CATSRGTTDTQYF | TGTGCCACCAGCAGGGGGACAACAGATACGCAGTATTTT
TRBJ2-7 | TRBD2 | TRBV13 | - | CASSDTGTRNYEQYF | TGTGCCAGCAGCGACACCGGGACTAGGAACTACGAGCAGTACTTC
TRBJ2-1 | TRBD2 | TRBV27 | - | CASRLAGTSYNEQFF | TGTGCCAGCAGATTAGCGGGAACCTCCTACAATGAGCAGTTCTTC
TRBJ1-2 | - | TRBV5-1 | few | CASSLVEVTGYGYTF | TGCGCCAGCAGCTTGGTAGAGGTGACAGGCTATGGCTACACCTTC
TRBJ1-4 | - | TRBV10-3 | - | CAISEWNGEKLFF | TGTGCCATCAGTGAGTGGAATGGTGAAAAACTGTTTTTT
TRBJ1-1 | - | TRBV29-1 | - | CSVGGRMNTEAFF | TGCAGCGTTGGGGGCCGAATGAACACTGAAGCTTTCTTT
TRBJ1-2 | TRBD1 | TRBV7-2 | - | CASSWTGDHGYTF | TGTGCCAGCAGCTGGACAGGGGATCATGGCTACACCTTC
TRBJ1-3 | - | TRBV30 | - | CAWSDGFSGNTIYF | TGTGCCTGGAGCGACGGCTTCTCTGGAAACACCATATATTTT
TRBJ1-6 | - | TRBV30 | - | CAWAGRMGSPLHF | TGTGCCTGGGCTGGCAGGATGGGTTCACCCCTCCACTTT
TRBJ2-7 | - | TRBV6-1 | - | CASRSGAYEQYF | TGTGCCAGCAGGTCCGGGGCCTACGAGCAGTACTTC
TRBJ2-1 | TRBD2 | TRBV6-1 | - | CASSGGGTGGRNEQFF | TGTGCCAGCAGTGGGGGTGGGACGGGAGGACGTAATGAGCAGTTCTTC
TRBJ1-3 | - | TRBV10-3 | - | CAITPTGGNTIYF | TGTGCCATCACCCCGACTGGCGGAAACACCATATATTTT
TRBJ2-1 | - | TRBV6-1 | - | CASSERWNEQFF | TGTGCCAGCAGTGAACGGTGGAATGAGCAGTTCTTC
TRBJ1-2 | - | TRBV6-6 | - | CASSYHGPTLGYTF | TGTGCCAGCAGTTACCACGGACCTACCCTCGGCTACACCTTC
TRBJ2-1 | - | TRBV7-9 | - | CASSSQVYNEQFF | TGTGCCAGCAGCTCACAGGTCTACAATGAGCAGTTCTTC
TRBJ1-5 | - | TRBV7-9 | few | CASSLGNQPQHF | TGTGCCAGCAGCCTAGGCAATCAGCCCCAGCATTTT
TRBJ1-5 | TRBD1 | TRBV18 | - | CASSLGQGMWSNQPQHF | TGTGCCAGCTCACTCGGACAGGGGATGTGGAGCAATCAGCCCCAGCATTTT
TRBJ2-3 | TRBD1 | TRBV6-1 | - | CASRTRDRGTDTQYF | TGTGCCAGCAGGACCCGGGACAGGGGTACAGATACGCAGTATTTT
TRBJ2-1 | TRBD2 | TRBV30 | - | CAWTNRGSQFF | TGTGCCTGGACCAACCGCGGGAGTCAGTTCTTC
TRBJ2-7 | - | TRBV5-1 | - | CASSLGSTGLNPYEQYF | TGCGCCAGCAGCTTGGGGTCGACTGGGTTGAACCCCTACGAGCAGTACTTC
TRBJ1-2 | - | TRBV7-2 | many | CASSPMTGSGYGYTF | TGTGCCAGCAGCCCGATGACAGGTTCGGGCTATGGCTACACCTTC
TRBJ2-1 | TRBD2 | TRBV18 | - | CASSPRAAGGTYNEQFF | TGTGCCAGCTCACCACGTGCGGCGGGAGGGACCTACAATGAGCAGTTCTTC